Presented here are 24 T cell receptor beta chains from one specimen sequenced in a study of blood T cell repertoires in COVID-19. Measured with immunoSEQ multiplex PCR; TCRdb has only the in-frame clones, and not every one. The sample holds tens of thousands of clones, 77% seen once. The sequenced sample was peripheral blood. Every receptor here comes from a human donor in a cohort sampled during active COVID-19.

This clone was detected many times. This chain uses TRBV5-1 with TRBJ2-7; the match to TRBD1 covers 7 bases. Germline CDR1 is SGHRS and CDR2 is YFSETQ. V shed 4 bases, J shed 7 bases, and the junction held 14 bases outside the gene matches. The CDR3 runs 15 residues. CDR3: CASSPRDSQSGEQYF. The CDR3, as DNA: TGCGCCAGCAGCCCCCGGGACAGCCAGTCTGGGGAGCAGTACTTC.

The rearrangement joins TRBV5-5 to TRBJ1-5; no firm D call. Germline values: CDR1 SGHKS, CDR2 YYEKEE (reference sequence). Trimming removed 4 bases at V and 2 bases at J, with 10 bases between. The CDR3 is 14 amino acids. The CDR3 DNA sequence: TGTGCCAGCAGCCCTATGATGGGCAATCAGCCCCAGCATTTT. Translation: CASSPMMGNQPQHF.

The V gene is TRBV5-4, the J gene TRBJ2-5; TRBD2 matches 15 bases. Germline V CDR1 and CDR2: SGHNT, YYREEE (reference sequence). The CDR3 extends over 16 amino acids. With 2 bases clipped from V and 2 bases from J, the junction kept 1 base outside the gene matches. This CDR3 is CASSLGTSGGQETQYF. DNA of the CDR3: TGTGCCAGCAGCTTAGGGACTAGCGGGGGGCAAGAGACCCAGTACTTC.

This CDR3 reads CASSEYSEQYF. The CDR3 DNA is TGTGCCAGCAGTGAATATAGCGAGCAGTACTTC. The chain has TRBV25-1 and TRBJ2-7; D remains ambiguous. The CDR3 consists of 11 residues. Germline assignment: CDR1 MGHDK and CDR2 SYGVNS. Trimming took off 0 bases at V and 6 bases at J, with 3 bases between the two ends.

The chain recombines TRBV30 with TRBJ1-5, with D possibly TRBD1 on 6 matching bases. The CDR3 has 13 amino acids. V was cut by 2 bases and J by 5 bases, with 10 bases left in between. Germline V gives CDR1 GTSNPN, CDR2 SVGIG (reference sequence). The CDR3 region is CAWSPQGYQPQHF. The CDR3 nucleotides read TGTGCCTGGAGTCCACAGGGCTATCAGCCCCAGCATTTT.

The chain has TRBV7-2 and TRBJ2-3; 8 positions match TRBD2. The CDR3 spans 15 residues. The germline V gene has CDR1 SGHTA and CDR2 FQGNSA. V was clipped by 3 bases and J by 4 bases; unmatched bases: 6. The CDR3 reads CASSFAGGGADTQYF. In nucleotides, the CDR3 is TGTGCCAGCAGCTTTGCGGGGGGCGGTGCAGATACGCAGTATTTT.

This clone has a handful of counts. The chain carries TRBV28 and TRBJ2-7; no clear D. CDR1 is MDHEN and CDR2 is SYDVKM in the germline V gene. Trimming shortened V by 5 bases and J by 4 bases, and 9 bases separated the two germline ends. CDR3 length: 12 amino acids. The CDR3 reads CASSVARYEQYF. Written as DNA, the CDR3 is TGTGCCAGCAGTGTAGCCCGTTACGAGCAGTACTTC.

V is TRBV9 and J is TRBJ2-3, with 7 bases identical to TRBD1. The V segment lost 6 bases and the J segment 2 bases; nucleotides outside the gene matches: 12. Germline assignment: CDR1 SGDLS and CDR2 YYNGEE. This CDR3 contains 16 residues. As DNA, the CDR3 is TGTGCCAGCACTCCCCGAGGACAGGCGTACACAGATACGCAGTATTTT. This encodes CASTPRGQAYTDTQYF.

The CDR3 DNA reads as TGTGCCAGCAGTGACCGGGACACATTCAGCTATGGCTACACCTTC. Its translation: CASSDRDTFSYGYTF. V is TRBV2 and J is TRBJ1-2; perhaps TRBD1 as D (6 bases). Trimming removed 3 bases from V and 4 bases from J, with 15 bases in between. The germline V gene has CDR1 SNHLY and CDR2 FYNNEI. This CDR3 is built from 15 residues. The complete variable domain, with remaining parts taken from reference TRBV2 and TRBJ1-2, reads EPEVTQTPSHQVTQMGQEVILRCVPISNHLYFYWYRQILGQKVEFLVSFYNNEISEKSEIFDDQFSVERPDGSNFTLKIRSTKLEDSAMYFCASSDRDTFSYGYTFGSGTRLTVV.

This chain uses TRBV7-9 with TRBJ1-5, with D hard to call. Germline lookup yields CDR1 SEHNR and CDR2 FQNEAQ (reference sequence). The CDR3 is 12 residues long. V was shortened by 5 bases and J by 4 bases, with 6 bases between the two germline ends. The CDR3 region is CASSLLNQPQHF. The CDR3 DNA reads as TGTGCCAGCAGCCTGTTGAATCAGCCCCAGCATTTT.

The chain is built from TRBV7-9 and TRBJ2-7; 9 bases align to TRBD2. Looked up from germline, CDR1 is SEHNR and CDR2 is FQNEAQ (reference sequence). The CDR3 contains 15 residues. Trimming took 5 bases from V and 3 from J; bases not matched to a gene: 8. The CDR3 reads CASSPKYSGGYEQYF. CDR3 nucleotides: TGTGCCAGCAGCCCTAAATATAGCGGGGGCTACGAGCAGTACTTC.

The rearrangement uses TRBV28 and TRBJ1-1, with TRBD1 as a possible D gene (6 bases). Trimming removed 7 bases at V and 4 bases at J, with 13 bases between. The CDR3 extends over 13 amino acids. The germline V gene encodes CDR1 MDHEN and CDR2 SYDVKM. CDR3 sequence: CASIEGGGTEAFF. The CDR3 nucleotides are TGTGCCAGCATCGAAGGGGGGGGCACTGAAGCTTTCTTT.

This clone was recorded only once. CDR3 residues: CATRGLAGEETQYF. In DNA form, the CDR3 reads TGTGCCACCAGAGGACTAGCGGGAGAAGAGACCCAGTACTTC. The J gene is TRBJ2-5, the V gene TRBV24-1, with 13 bases identical to TRBD2. This CDR3 contains 14 residues. The germline V gene has CDR1 KGHDR and CDR2 SFDVKD. J gave up 3 bases and V 7 bases, and 1 base lay outside the gene matches.

This clone was seen only a few times. The chain couples TRBV11-1 to TRBJ2-3, with 7 bases that match TRBD1. This CDR3 is built from 16 residues. CDR1 SGHAT and CDR2 FQDESV come from the germline V gene (reference sequence). The trim removed 5 bases at V and 0 bases at J, leaving 8 bases unmatched. This CDR3 is CASSQRQGASTDTQYF. The CDR3 DNA follows: TGTGCCAGCAGCCAAAGACAGGGAGCCAGCACAGATACGCAGTATTTT.

The genes are TRBV7-9 and TRBJ2-7; TRBD2 aligns across 8 bases. Germline V gene data show CDR1 as SEHNR and CDR2 as FQNEAQ (reference sequence). CDR3 length: 17 amino acids. The V and J ends lost 2 bases and 4 bases, in that order; junction bases with no gene match: 13. The CDR3 is CASSLSGGPREGYEQYF. The CDR3 DNA sequence: TGTGCCAGCAGCTTATCGGGGGGACCCCGGGAGGGGTACGAGCAGTACTTC.

J is TRBJ1-2 and V is TRBV4-1, with D possibly matching TRBD1 (5 bases). The CDR3 is 14 residues long. Germline V gene data show CDR1 as MGHRA and CDR2 as YSYEKL. V was shortened by 2 bases and J by 5 bases, with 12 bases between the two germline ends. The CDR3 region has the DNA TGCGCCAGCAGCCAATATGTGACAGCATATGGCTACACCTTC. Its translation is CASSQYVTAYGYTF.

This chain connects TRBV12-3 or TRBV12-4 to TRBJ1-1; unclear D gene. The CDR3 has 13 amino acids. V was cut by 5 bases and J by 1 base, with 8 bases left in between. CDR3 nucleotides: TGTGCCAGCAGTATTACACCGAACACTGAAGCTTTCTTT. Its protein is CASSITPNTEAFF.

This clone turned up a few times. The V gene is TRBV30, the J gene TRBJ1-5; possible D gene TRBD1, 5 bases. From germline, CDR1 is GTSNPN and CDR2 SVGIG (reference sequence). With 4 bases removed from V and 4 bases from J, the gap between germline ends came to 11 bases. The CDR3 has 13 residues. DNA for the CDR3: TGTGCCTGGACGGCGGGGGGGAATCAGCCCCAGCATTTT. Amino acid sequence: CAWTAGGNQPQHF.

This chain links TRBV30 with TRBJ2-2, with TRBD2 matching 7 bases. CDR1 is GTSNPN, CDR2 SVGIG, per germline (reference sequence). This CDR3 has 15 residues. Trimming cost V 5 bases and J 4 bases; bases outside gene matches: 10. The CDR3 DNA follows: TGTGCCTGGGACAAACGGGCTAGCGGCACCGGGGAGCTGTTTTTT. This encodes CAWDKRASGTGELFF.

The V gene is TRBV9, the J gene TRBJ2-5; D uncertain. The CDR3 has 14 amino acids. With 0 bases removed from V and 2 bases from J, the gap between germline ends came to 8 bases. Germline CDR1 reads SGDLS; CDR2 reads YYNGEE. The DNA of the CDR3 is TGTGCCAGCAGCGTAGAGCATTTTCAAGAGACCCAGTACTTC. Its translation: CASSVEHFQETQYF.

The chain has TRBV7-2 and TRBJ2-1; 15 nucleotides line up with TRBD2. This CDR3 has 15 amino acids. J gave up 8 bases and V 6 bases, and 5 bases lay outside the gene matches. CDR1 is SGHTA, CDR2 FQGNSA, per germline. The chain's CDR3 is CASRGGLAGGHEQFF. DNA of the CDR3: TGTGCCAGCAGAGGGGGACTAGCGGGGGGCCATGAGCAGTTCTTC.

The chain employs TRBV6-1 and TRBJ1-5; 9 bases are shared with TRBD1. The CDR3 is 12 residues long. V lost 3 bases to trimming and J lost 13 bases; unmatched junction nucleotides: 4. Germline V gene data show CDR1 as MNHNS and CDR2 as SASEGT. Written as DNA, the CDR3 is TGTGCCAGCAGTGAGACCGGACAGGGGCAGCATTTT. This gives the protein CASSETGQGQHF.

The rearrangement uses TRBV19 and TRBJ1-2, with D possibly matching TRBD1 (6 bases). This CDR3 comprises 14 residues. The ends were cut back, 3 bases at V and 4 bases at J, with 12 bases in the middle. The germline V gene encodes CDR1 LNHDA and CDR2 SQIVND (reference sequence). CDR3 nucleotides: TGTGCCAGTAGTATCACACAGGGCGGCTATGGCTACACCTTC. It specifies CASSITQGGYGYTF.

The chain couples TRBV2 to TRBJ2-5; maybe TRBD2 (7 bases). The CDR3 extends over 17 amino acids. Germline V CDR1 and CDR2: SNHLY, FYNNEI. Trimming removed 4 bases from V and 5 bases from J, with 23 bases in between. The CDR3 sequence: CASSGGGSNRALETQYF. In DNA, the CDR3 is TGTGCCAGCAGTGGGGGGGGCTCGAACAGGGCTCTTGAGACCCAGTACTTC.